These 14 T cell receptor beta chains share one sample of origin, sequenced in a study of T cell repertoires in ileal Crohn's disease. Measured with immunoSEQ multiplex PCR; TCRdb has only the in-frame clones, and not every one. Of about 6,500 clones in the sample, 70% were seen once. Sequenced sample: ileal tissue. The source of these receptors is an adult with Crohn's disease.

The chain has TRBV2 and TRBJ2-5, with D perhaps matching TRBD2 (5 bases). The CDR3 has 15 residues. With 4 bases removed from V and 5 bases from J, the gap between germline ends came to 17 bases. Germline V gene data show CDR1 as SNHLY and CDR2 as FYNNEI. Here the CDR3 reads CASSAEGLRYETQYF. The CDR3 coding sequence is TGTGCCAGCAGTGCCGAGGGTCTACGCTACGAGACCCAGTACTTC.

This chain links TRBV7-2 with TRBJ1-1; tentative D call: TRBD1 (5 bases). Germline assignment: CDR1 SGHTA and CDR2 FQGNSA. The length of the CDR3 is 12 residues. Trimming stripped 5 bases from V and 5 bases from J, with 9 bases between. CDR3 protein: CASSPRGTEAFF. CDR3 sequence (DNA): TGTGCCAGCAGCCCGCGGGGGACTGAAGCTTTCTTT. Filled out from reference TRBV7-2 and TRBJ1-1, the complete variable domain reads GAGVSQSPSNKVTEKGKDVELRCDPISGHTALYWYRQSLGQGLEFLIYFQGNSAPDKSGLPSDRFSAERTGGSVSTLTIQRTQQEDSAVYLCASSPRGTEAFFGQGTRLTVV.

This clone was observed a handful of times. The rearrangement links TRBV27 to TRBJ1-2; D gene ambiguous. The CDR3 runs 15 residues. CDR1 MNHEY and CDR2 SMNVEV come from the germline V gene (reference sequence). V gave up 5 bases and J gave up 4 bases, with 17 bases separating them. CDR3 residues: CASSPRERGFYGYTF. Written as DNA, the CDR3 is TGTGCCAGCAGTCCACGGGAGCGAGGGTTCTATGGCTACACCTTC.

The DNA for the CDR3 is TGCGCCAGCCGTTTAGGACAGAACTACGAGCAGTACTTC. Its protein is CASRLGQNYEQYF. The chain couples TRBV10-2 to TRBJ2-7; maybe TRBD1 (6 bases). CDR3 length: 13 amino acids. Germline-derived CDR1 and CDR2 are WSHSY and SAAADI. Trimming left V 8 bases short and J 3 bases short, with 14 bases between.

The table lists this clone with a count of one. CDR3 sequence: CASSPDSNYGYTF. DNA for the CDR3: TGTGCCAGCAGCCCGGACAGTAACTATGGCTACACCTTC. This chain links TRBV7-9 with TRBJ1-2; tentative D call: TRBD1 (6 bases). CDR1 and CDR2 from the germline V gene are SEHNR and FQNEAQ (reference sequence). V gave up 5 bases and J gave up 1 base, with 8 bases separating them. CDR3 size: 13 residues.

The V gene is TRBV7-9, the J gene TRBJ1-1; 7 bases are a match to TRBD1. V lost 1 base and J lost 10; bases outside the gene matches: 3. Germline CDR1 and CDR2: SEHNR and FQNEAQ (reference sequence). The CDR3 spans 12 residues. The CDR3 sequence is CASSLEQGRAFF. The CDR3 DNA sequence: TGTGCCAGCAGCTTAGAACAGGGGCGAGCTTTCTTT.

V is TRBV4-1 and J is TRBJ2-1; 7 nucleotides line up with TRBD1. The CDR3 is made up of 16 amino acids. From germline, CDR1 is MGHRA and CDR2 YSYEKL. V was clipped by 1 base and J by 3 bases; unmatched bases: 6. CDR3 residues: CASSQVQGTIYNEQFF. In nucleotides, the CDR3 is TGCGCCAGCAGCCAAGTACAGGGGACCATCTACAATGAGCAGTTCTTC.

With regard to this clone: A read error may produce the germline difference seen at one junction end. V usage is TRBV7-7 and J usage is TRBJ2-3, with 8 nucleotides matching TRBD2. In germline, CDR1 is SSHAT, CDR2 FNYEAQ (reference sequence). The CDR3 is 14 residues long. The CDR3 loop reads CASSSGGAYDTQYF. DNA of the CDR3: TGTGCTAGCAGCTCCGGGGGGGCCTATGATACGCAGTATTTT.

The chain joins TRBV29-1 to TRBJ1-1, with D maybe TRBD1 (6 bases). The CDR3 length is 12 residues. V lost 7 bases, J lost 4 bases, and 13 bases lay in between. CDR1 is SQVTM, CDR2 ANQGSEA, per germline. This CDR3 reads CSALTGSTEAFF. DNA for the CDR3: TGCAGCGCGTTAACAGGGAGCACTGAAGCTTTCTTT.

This sequence joins TRBV7-2 and TRBJ1-2, with TRBD1 matching over 9 bases. J was trimmed by 4 bases and V by 4 bases; bases with no gene match: 7. Germline CDR1 reads SGHTA; CDR2 reads FQGNSA. CDR3 length: 15 amino acids. The DNA of the CDR3 is TGTGCCAGCAGCTGGGACAGGGTCTCGACCTATGGCTACACCTTC. The encoded protein is CASSWDRVSTYGYTF.

The rearrangement uses TRBV5-1 and TRBJ1-3, with D possibly TRBD1 on 6 matching bases. V dropped 4 bases and J dropped 0 bases, with 17 bases sitting between them. The CDR3 has 17 amino acids. From germline, CDR1 is SGHRS and CDR2 YFSETQ. CDR3 sequence reads: CASSRRDTSYSGNTIYF. For the CDR3, the DNA is TGCGCCAGCAGCCGTCGGGACACCTCCTACTCTGGAAACACCATATATTTT.

The V and J genes are TRBV15 and TRBJ1-1, with 7 bases fitting TRBD1. This CDR3 is 19 amino acids long. The J segment lost 2 bases and the V segment lost 2 bases, leaving 17 bases of the junction unmatched. CDR1 is LNHNV, CDR2 YYDKDF, per germline (reference sequence). CDR3 in amino acids: CATSRTLVGGRTGNTEAFF. CDR3 sequence (DNA): TGTGCCACCAGCAGAACCCTGGTAGGAGGGCGGACAGGCAACACTGAAGCTTTCTTT.

The CDR3 spells CASSLTGETIYF. Written as DNA, the CDR3 is TGCGCCAGCAGCTTAACAGGAGAAACCATATATTTT. This chain joins TRBV5-1 and TRBJ1-3; D may be TRBD1 (5 bases). Germline assignment: CDR1 SGHRS and CDR2 YFSETQ. V was pared by 2 bases and J by 10 bases, with 10 bases between. This CDR3 is 12 amino acids long.

This clone was observed a handful of times. The chain couples TRBV9 to TRBJ1-1; 7 bases are a match to TRBD1. This CDR3 contains 15 residues. Germline V gives CDR1 SGDLS, CDR2 YYNGEE. V trimming: 0 bases; J trimming: 5 bases; junction bases outside the gene matches: 7. CDR3 in DNA: TGTGCCAGCAGCGTAGCGACAGGGAGAGGTACTGAAGCTTTCTTT. It encodes CASSVATGRGTEAFF.